This T cell receptor (beta chain) was profiled in a study of OX40 agonist ivuxolimab in advanced cancers. This CDR3 contains 15 residues. After removal of 3 bases from V and 7 bases from J, the junction contained 11 bases not matched to a gene. Per germline, CDR1 SGHRS and CDR2 YFSETQ. Here immunoSEQ multiplex PCR was the method, and the copy in TCRdb shows in-frame clones only, minus some. Of over 65,000 clones in the sample, roughly 92% were seen once. Sequencing was performed on CD4+ or CD8+ T cells sorted from blood, taken in a trial of the OX40 agonist ivuxolimab. This chain connects TRBV5-1 to TRBJ2-7, with TRBD2 matching 9 bases. The origin of this receptor is an adult with an advanced solid tumor such as melanoma, head and neck, liver or kidney cancer. DNA of the CDR3: TGCGCCAGCAGCTACTTGACTAGCGGTGCTACTGAGCAGTACTTC. It specifies CASSYLTSGATEQYF.